The rows below give T cell receptor beta chains drawn from one sample of a study of T cells after yellow fever vaccination. TCRdb used MiXCR to reprocess the 5' RACE reads, holding one entry per CDR3 protein. The table has hundreds of thousands of distinct CDR3 sequences, about 12% seen once. The sequences come from PBMCs, collected on the day of the yellow fever booster vaccination. The source is a man younger than 40 who received the YFV17D yellow fever vaccine. Both conserved end residues are part of each CDR3. The D gene is left open where the match is weak. Clone size is not always given. Where it is, it says once, few, many or a class for expanded clones.

j_call,d_call,v_call,clone_size,cdr3_nt,cdr3_aa
TRBJ2-2,TRBD2,TRBV12-3/TRBV12-4,few,TGTGCCAGCAGTATGGAGCGGGAAATCGGGGAGCTGTTTTTT,CASSMEREIGELFF
TRBJ1-5,TRBD1,TRBV27,.,TGTGCCAGCAGTGTACAGGGGCCTCGTCAGCCCCAGCATTTT,CASSVQGPRQPQHF
TRBJ2-7,.,TRBV28,.,TGTGCCAGCAGTTTCTCAACGGTTTCCTCCTACGAGCAGTACTTC,CASSFSTVSSYEQYF
TRBJ2-5,.,TRBV7-2,.,TGTGCCAGCAGCTTAGCATCGACACCCGGGCAAGAGACCCAGTACTTC,CASSLASTPGQETQYF
TRBJ2-7,.,TRBV21-1,.,TGTGCCAGCAGCGTCCGAGGAGGCAGGGATCTCGAGCAGTACTTC,CASSVRGGRDLEQYF
TRBJ2-1,TRBD2,TRBV6-2/TRBV6-3,few,TGTGCCAGCAGTTACAGGGCTAGCGGGACCTACAATGAGCAGTTCTTC,CASSYRASGTYNEQFF
TRBJ2-1,.,TRBV9,.,TGTGCCAGCAGGTGGGCGGGGCCTTACAATGAGCAGTTCTTC,CASRWAGPYNEQFF
TRBJ2-1,TRBD1,TRBV9,few,TGTGCCAGCAGCGTAGGGTTAACAGGGGGGAATGAGCAGTTCTTC,CASSVGLTGGNEQFF
TRBJ2-1,TRBD1,TRBV6-2/TRBV6-3,.,TGTGCCAGCAGAACAGGGGGCGTCTACAATGAGCAGTTCTTC,CASRTGGVYNEQFF
TRBJ2-3,TRBD1,TRBV2,few,TGTGCCAGCAGCCAAGGGGGGACAGGGTCGGATACGCAGTATTTT,CASSQGGTGSDTQYF
TRBJ2-1,.,TRBV7-9,.,TGTGCCAGCAGCTTCAGGGGGACGAACGGGGGGCAGTTCTTC,CASSFRGTNGGQFF
TRBJ2-1,.,TRBV4-3,few,TGCGCCAGCAGCCGGGCCGGGGGCGAATTTGAGCAGTTCTTC,CASSRAGGEFEQFF
TRBJ1-6,TRBD1,TRBV7-8,few,TGTGCCAGCAGCAAACGAGACAGGGGCCTCAATTCACCCCTCCACTTT,CASSKRDRGLNSPLHF
TRBJ2-1,.,TRBV4-3,.,TGCGCCAGCAGCCCGGGACTCACCCTGTACAATGAGCAGTTCTTC,CASSPGLTLYNEQFF
TRBJ2-7,.,TRBV12-3/TRBV12-4,.,TGTGCCAGCAGTCTAGGGACACTGGCAGGATTCGGAGGGCAGTACTTC,CASSLGTLAGFGGQYF
TRBJ2-7,.,TRBV2,many,TGTGCCAGCAGCAAGGCGAGCCCGAGCTCCTACGAGCAGTACTTC,CASSKASPSSYEQYF